These 21 T cell receptor beta chains came from one sample sequenced in a study of CD8 T cells in Susac syndrome. Reverse transcription of about 0.45 to 1 ug RNA was performed with random hexamers. TCRdb reprocessed the immunoSEQ multiplex PCR reads via MiXCR and lists one record per CDR3 protein. This sample has more than 100,000 distinct CDR3 sequences, with 75% to 90% found just once. The sample comprised CD8+ T cells from PBMCs. Every receptor here comes from a human donor with multiple sclerosis.

V and J are TRBV27 and TRBJ2-1, with TRBD2 matching 9 bases. The CDR3 has 15 amino acids. The trim removed 3 bases at V and 7 bases at J, leaving 7 bases unmatched. Per the germline V gene, CDR1 is MNHEY and CDR2 is SMNVEV (reference sequence). CDR3 in amino acids: CASSFWSSGINEQFF. CDR3 sequence (DNA): TGTGCCAGCAGTTTCTGGTCTAGCGGGATAAATGAGCAGTTCTTC.

The chain couples TRBV7-9 to TRBJ1-2; D not resolved. Trimming removed 11 bases at V and 10 bases at J, with 20 bases between. This CDR3 spans 12 amino acids. Per the germline V gene, CDR1 is SEHNR and CDR2 is FQNEAQ (reference sequence). The CDR3 nucleotides read TGTGCCTTTTCCCAGCAATCCCAAGACTACACCTTC. It encodes CAFSQQSQDYTF.

This clonotype was seen once. This chain joins TRBV12-3 or TRBV12-4 and TRBJ1-2; perhaps TRBD1 as D (5 bases). The length of the CDR3 is 13 residues. The V gene lost 10 bases and the J gene lost 4 bases, with 16 bases spanning the gap. CDR3 amino acids: CATTEGLPYGYTF. The CDR3 DNA is TGTGCCACCACGGAGGGGCTTCCCTATGGCTACACCTTC.

This sequence joins TRBV20-1 and TRBJ2-1, with D hard to call. The CDR3 is 11 amino acids. Germline CDR1 and CDR2: DFQATT and SNEGSKA (reference sequence). Trimming left V 6 bases short and J 5 bases short, with 8 bases between. The CDR3, as DNA: TGCAGTGCCAGTGACCACAATGAGCAGTTCTTC. Encoded protein: CSASDHNEQFF.

The genes are TRBV4-1 and TRBJ2-1; possibly TRBD2 for D (5 bases). Trimming removed 3 bases from V and 2 bases from J, with 14 bases in between. The CDR3 spans 16 residues. Per the germline V gene, CDR1 is MGHRA and CDR2 is YSYEKL. CDR3 residues: CASSQGSGVAYNEQFF. The CDR3, as DNA: TGCGCCAGCAGCCAGGGCAGCGGAGTTGCCTACAATGAGCAGTTCTTC.

The V and J genes are TRBV30 and TRBJ2-2, with D unclear. The CDR3 totals 14 residues. The ends were cut back, 5 bases at V and 7 bases at J, with 17 bases in the middle. CDR1 GTSNPN and CDR2 SVGIG come from the germline V gene (reference sequence). The CDR3 DNA reads TGTGCCTGGTCTTCGTCGATGGAGCTCGGGGAGCTGTTTTTT. This encodes CAWSSSMELGELFF.

The J gene is TRBJ2-1, the V gene TRBV5-1, with no clear D. The germline V gene has CDR1 SGHRS and CDR2 YFSETQ. V dropped 4 bases and J dropped 0 bases, with 17 bases sitting between them. CDR3 length: 17 residues. The CDR3 region is CASSRPLTSYSYNEQFF. DNA of the CDR3: TGCGCCAGCAGCAGACCCCTTACCTCTTACTCCTACAATGAGCAGTTCTTC.

The rearrangement joins TRBV4-1 to TRBJ2-2, with 8 bases matching TRBD2. Unmatched junction bases numbered 15, after V lost 2 bases and J lost 7 bases. The V gene's germline CDR1 is MGHRA and CDR2 YSYEKL. The length of the CDR3 is 18 residues. As DNA, the CDR3 is TGCGCCAGCAGCCAACGAATCCTCGCGGGGGGCTCGGACGGGGAGCTGTTTTTT. It yields the protein CASSQRILAGGSDGELFF.

This clonotype turned up a few times. This chain links TRBV29-1 with TRBJ1-2, with D uncertain. V was clipped by 5 bases and J by 6 bases, with 19 bases between them. There are 14 residues in the CDR3. Germline V gene lookup returns CDR1 SQVTM and CDR2 ANQGSEA. Here the CDR3 DNA reads TGCAGCGTTTGGGATAGAACGATCGCCGATGGCTACACCTTC. Translated, it gives CSVWDRTIADGYTF.

V is TRBV13 and J is TRBJ2-7; 10 positions agree with TRBD2. Germline-derived CDR1 and CDR2 are PRHDT and FYEKMQ (reference sequence). The CDR3 has 14 amino acids. The J segment lost 6 bases and the V segment lost 4 bases, leaving 6 bases of the junction unmatched. For the CDR3, the DNA is TGTGCCAGCAGCTCTAGCGGGGGCAACGTCGAGCAGTACTTC. Its protein product is CASSSSGGNVEQYF.

The gene calls are TRBV9 and TRBJ1-2; possibly TRBD1 for D (6 bases). With 2 bases removed from V and 3 bases from J, the gap between germline ends came to 20 bases. Germline V gene data show CDR1 as SGDLS and CDR2 as YYNGEE. The CDR3 covers 17 residues. The CDR3 loop is CASSVGTYNPLDYGYTF. The CDR3 DNA sequence: TGTGCCAGCAGCGTCGGGACATATAACCCATTGGACTATGGCTACACCTTC.

The DNA for the CDR3 is TGCAGTGCTAGCGAGAGGACAGATAGCTCTGGGGCCAACGTCCTGACTTTC. Protein: CSASERTDSSGANVLTF. The chain couples TRBV20-1 to TRBJ2-6; D possibly corresponds to TRBD1 (6 bases). Trimming removed 3 bases from V and 0 bases from J, with 15 bases in between. This CDR3 contains 17 residues. Germline V gene sequence: CDR1 DFQATT, CDR2 SNEGSKA (reference sequence).

The V gene is TRBV2, the J gene TRBJ2-3; TRBD1 matches at 8 bases. Losses at the gene ends were 3 bases for V and 2 bases for J; bases not matched to a gene: 10. Germline V gene sequence: CDR1 SNHLY, CDR2 FYNNEI. The CDR3 covers 17 residues. The CDR3 nucleotides read TGTGCCAGCAGTGATGCCCCGTTGACAGGGGACACAGATACGCAGTATTTT. It specifies CASSDAPLTGDTDTQYF.

In this sample, this clonotype turned up once. The genes are TRBV15 and TRBJ2-3, with D perhaps TRBD1 (6 bases). With 3 bases removed from V and 0 bases from J, the gap between germline ends came to 22 bases. From germline, CDR1 is LNHNV and CDR2 YYDKDF (reference sequence). This CDR3 region has 19 residues. CDR3 DNA sequence: TGTGCCACCAGCAGCTTCCCCCCGGACAGTGAAGCTAGCACAGATACGCAGTATTTT. As protein: CATSSFPPDSEASTDTQYF.

This clonotype was found once. The chain uses TRBV27 and TRBJ1-4; 10 bases align to TRBD1. The V gene's germline CDR1 is MNHEY and CDR2 SMNVEV (reference sequence). CDR3 length: 18 amino acids. Trimming took 3 bases from V and 6 from J; bases not matched to a gene: 13. CDR3 bases: TGTGCCAGCAGTTTTTATGGGACAGGGGTTAAGTTGGATGAAAAACTGTTTTTT. Translating it yields CASSFYGTGVKLDEKLFF.

The J gene is TRBJ1-1, the V gene TRBV10-3; D is ambiguous. The germline V gene encodes CDR1 ENHRY and CDR2 SYGVKD. There are 14 residues in the CDR3. With 3 bases removed from V and 6 bases from J, the gap between germline ends came to 14 bases. The CDR3 is CAISDGDRSSEAFF. The CDR3 nucleotides are TGTGCCATCAGTGACGGGGATCGGTCTTCTGAAGCTTTCTTT.

The chain joins TRBV5-6 to TRBJ2-1; D is perhaps TRBD2 (5 bases). CDR1 is SGHDT, CDR2 YYEEEE, per germline. CDR3 length: 14 amino acids. Trimming took 2 bases from V and 4 from J, leaving 10 bases between them. The CDR3 DNA sequence: TGTGCCAGCAGCTTAGGAGGCAGATACAATGAGCAGTTCTTC. Translated, it gives CASSLGGRYNEQFF.

V gene TRBV4-1 combines with J gene TRBJ2-1; no reliable D call. Trimming pared 2 bases from V and 8 bases from J, leaving 10 bases between. Germline assignment: CDR1 MGHRA and CDR2 YSYEKL. The CDR3 is 13 amino acids. The chain's CDR3 is CASSQIDGYEQFF. CDR3 sequence (DNA): TGCGCCAGCAGCCAAATTGATGGTTATGAGCAGTTCTTC.

The V and J genes are TRBV6-1 and TRBJ2-1; 7 positions agree with TRBD2. This CDR3 contains 13 residues. The J segment lost 10 bases and the V segment lost 4 bases, leaving 7 bases of the junction unmatched. Germline values: CDR1 MNHNS, CDR2 SASEGT. The chain's CDR3 is CASSASGLSEQFF. CDR3 sequence (DNA): TGTGCCAGCAGTGCTAGCGGTCTCTCAGAGCAGTTCTTC.

The chain is built from TRBV30 and TRBJ2-3; 8 bases line up with TRBD2. CDR3 length equals 18 residues. The junction had 15 bases not matched to a gene; V was cut back by 4 bases and J by 0 bases. Germline V gives CDR1 GTSNPN, CDR2 SVGIG (reference sequence). CDR3 residues: CAWKGLTGGPSSTDTQYF. The CDR3 DNA follows: TGTGCCTGGAAGGGTTTGACGGGAGGGCCATCTAGCACAGATACGCAGTATTTT.

A single count supports this clonotype. The chain joins TRBV7-9 to TRBJ2-7; 11 bases match TRBD1. This CDR3 is 18 amino acids long. Germline V gene lookup returns CDR1 SEHNR and CDR2 FQNEAQ (reference sequence). The V segment lost 1 base and the J segment 7 bases; nucleotides outside the gene matches: 15. The CDR3 loop reads CASSLGGHWTGGLGEQYF. As DNA, the CDR3 is TGTGCCAGCAGCTTAGGAGGGCACTGGACAGGGGGCCTTGGGGAGCAGTACTTC.